These 18 T cell receptor beta chains share one sample of origin, sequenced in a study of T-cell memory formation after mild COVID-19. One entry per CDR3 protein, called by TCRdb with MiXCR from the 5' RACE reads. The sample has hundreds of thousands of distinct CDR3 sequences; roughly 13% are singletons. The sequenced sample consisted of PBMCs or a T cell subset sorted from them (not recorded which). The receptors were gathered from a young man who had mild COVID-19 (a few samples of this study predate the infection). Cell type and time point are not known.

This clonotype was seen a handful of times. V usage is TRBV20-1 and J usage is TRBJ1-5; D gene unclear. This CDR3 is 13 amino acids long. CDR1 is DFQATT and CDR2 is SNEGSKA in the germline V gene (reference sequence). Between the trimmed V and J ends, which lost 3 bases and 3 bases, there was a span of 9 bases. CDR3 sequence: CSASSGPNQPQHF. DNA for the CDR3: TGCAGTGCTAGTTCCGGGCCCAATCAGCCCCAGCATTTT.

In this sample, this clonotype turned up many times. The V and J genes are TRBV4-3 and TRBJ2-6; the D is unclear. Looked up from germline, CDR1 is LGHNA and CDR2 is YSLEER. V lost 0 bases and J lost 1, with 7 bases in between. The CDR3 sequence is 16 residues long. DNA for the CDR3: TGCGCCAGCAGCCAAGATCCCGCTTCTGGGGCCAACGTCCTGACTTTC. Protein sequence: CASSQDPASGANVLTF.

This clonotype turned up a few times. The chain is built from TRBV19 and TRBJ2-1; D possibly corresponds to TRBD1 (6 bases). The CDR3 has 14 amino acids. Trimming stripped 5 bases from V and 2 bases from J, with 10 bases between. From germline, CDR1 is LNHDA and CDR2 SQIVND (reference sequence). CDR3 sequence: CASSPQGTYNEQFF. In nucleotides, the CDR3 is TGTGCCAGTAGTCCTCAGGGGACCTACAATGAGCAGTTCTTC.

At least ten counts were recorded for this clonotype. The genes are TRBV12-3 or TRBV12-4 and TRBJ1-1, with 9 bases identical to TRBD1. The ends lost 6 bases at V and 11 bases at J; junction bases unmatched: 22. The CDR3 totals 17 residues. The CDR3 is CASSPGPVTGTGSVAFF. Written as DNA, the CDR3 is TGTGCCAGCAGCCCCGGGCCCGTAACCGGGACAGGGTCCGTTGCTTTCTTT.

This clonotype was counted at least ten times. This rearrangement joins TRBV20-1 to TRBJ1-3; no clear D gene. V lost 8 bases and J lost 8, with 10 bases in between. The CDR3 is 10 amino acids. Germline V gives CDR1 DFQATT, CDR2 SNEGSKA (reference sequence). CDR3 bases: TGCAGTACCCCCGAAGACACCATATATTTT. Translated: CSTPEDTIYF.

This chain connects TRBV25-1 to TRBJ1-2, with D hard to call. V lost 3 bases and J 4 bases, leaving 15 bases between the germline ends. The germline CDR1 and CDR2 sequences are MGHDK and SYGVNS. The CDR3 consists of 15 residues. In DNA form, the CDR3 reads TGTGCCAGCAGTGATTCCGCCCGTGGAACCTATGGCTACACCTTC. It specifies CASSDSARGTYGYTF.

In its sample, this clonotype was seen many times. The gene calls are TRBV12-3 or TRBV12-4 and TRBJ2-1; perhaps TRBD2 as D (5 bases). The CDR3 extends over 13 amino acids. V was clipped by 8 bases and J by 7 bases, with 15 bases between them. The CDR3 sequence is CASVRAMRNEQFF. As DNA, the CDR3 is TGTGCCAGCGTGAGGGCCATGCGAAATGAGCAGTTCTTC.

In its sample, this clonotype was seen many times. This chain joins TRBV7-8 and TRBJ1-5; a weak D match, TRBD1 (5 bases). Germline CDR1 reads SGHVS; CDR2 reads FQNEAQ. CDR3 length equals 17 residues. V shed 2 bases and J shed 6 bases, with 20 bases lying between them. CDR3 bases: TGTGCCAGCAGCTTAATTCACCAGGGTAGACGTTTTCAGCCCCAGCATTTT. The encoded protein is CASSLIHQGRRFQPQHF.

There are a few counts of this clonotype. This rearrangement joins TRBV3-1 to TRBJ1-1, with unresolved D. CDR1 and CDR2 (germline): LGHDT, YNNKEL (reference sequence). This CDR3 has 13 amino acids. Trimming left V 1 base short and J 2 bases short, with 5 bases between. The CDR3 region is CASSQAPNTEAFF. DNA of the CDR3: TGTGCCAGCAGCCAAGCGCCTAACACTGAAGCTTTCTTT.

The V call is TRBV5-4, the J call TRBJ2-7, with TRBD1 matching 10 bases. Germline CDR1 is SGHNT and CDR2 is YYREEE (reference sequence). There are 15 residues in the CDR3. V dropped 2 bases and J dropped 10; count of bases not matched to a gene: 12. DNA for the CDR3: TGTGCCAGCAGCTTCCAGGGACAGGGGTTCGGCGATCAGTACTTC. Protein product: CASSFQGQGFGDQYF.

This clonotype showed up just a few times. J is TRBJ2-3 and V is TRBV5-8; D may correspond to TRBD1 or TRBD2 (6 bases each). V was cut by 0 bases and J by 1 base, with 9 bases left in between. Germline CDR1 is SGHTS and CDR2 is YDEGEE. The CDR3 sequence is 15 residues long. In DNA form, the CDR3 reads TGTGCCAGCAGCTTGGGGGGGGCCCGCACAGATACGCAGTATTTT. This encodes CASSLGGARTDTQYF.

This clonotype came up a few times. The chain joins TRBV19 to TRBJ2-3; 7 bases are shared with TRBD1. Looked up from germline, CDR1 is LNHDA and CDR2 is SQIVND (reference sequence). V trimming: 10 bases; J trimming: 4 bases; junction bases outside the gene matches: 8. The length of the CDR3 is 13 residues. The DNA of the CDR3 is TGTGCCACTTCGGACAGGTGGGCAGATACGCAGTATTTT. Its translation is CATSDRWADTQYF.

The genes are TRBV18 and TRBJ2-3; either TRBD1 or TRBD2 may supply D (5 bases each). Trimming shortened V by 3 bases and J by 2 bases, and 12 bases separated the two germline ends. The CDR3 contains 15 residues. Germline V CDR1 and CDR2: KGHSH, LQKENI. The CDR3 DNA sequence: TGTGCCAGCTCACCGCCGGGACCTTTCACAGATACGCAGTATTTT. Residues: CASSPPGPFTDTQYF.

In this sample, this clonotype turned up many times. The chain recombines TRBV20-1 with TRBJ2-1, with D tentatively TRBD2 (7 bases). Trimming took 3 bases from V and 0 from J, leaving 12 bases between them. CDR3 size: 15 residues. Per germline, CDR1 DFQATT and CDR2 SNEGSKA (reference sequence). CDR3 sequence reads: CSASRGASSYNEQFF. The CDR3 region has the DNA TGCAGTGCTAGTCGGGGGGCGAGCTCCTACAATGAGCAGTTCTTC.

This clonotype was counted between two and nine times. This chain connects TRBV9 to TRBJ2-1, with 8 nucleotides matching TRBD1. Germline V gene sequence: CDR1 SGDLS, CDR2 YYNGEE. J was trimmed by 5 bases and V by 7 bases; bases with no gene match: 8. The CDR3 runs 14 residues. The CDR3 nucleotides read TGTGCCAGCGGGACAGGTGAGCGGAACAATGAGCAGTTCTTC. Residues: CASGTGERNNEQFF.

This clonotype was recorded many times. The rearrangement uses TRBV11-2 and TRBJ2-7; D is uncertain. Trimming pared 5 bases from V and 5 bases from J, leaving 22 bases between. Germline V gene sequence: CDR1 SGHAT, CDR2 FQNNGV. The CDR3 sequence is 16 residues long. CDR3 in DNA: TGTGCCAGCAGCCCAAGCCCCGGCGGACGCCTGGACGAGCAGTACTTC. It yields the protein CASSPSPGGRLDEQYF.

The V call is TRBV6-5, the J call TRBJ1-5; maybe TRBD1 (6 bases). The germline V gene encodes CDR1 MNHEY and CDR2 SVGAGI. V was pared by 4 bases and J by 11 bases, with 21 bases between. This CDR3 comprises 15 residues. CDR3 nucleotide sequence: TGTGCCAGCAGTTCCTCCCCCCAGGGGAAACGGTCCCAGCATTTT. Translated, it gives CASSSSPQGKRSQHF.

V is TRBV6-2 or TRBV6-3 and J is TRBJ2-3; D is uncertain. V was shortened by 2 bases and J by 0 bases, with 9 bases between the two germline ends. From germline, CDR1 is MNHEY and CDR2 SVGEGT. The CDR3 is 15 amino acids. The CDR3 spells CASSYGEVSTDTQYF. CDR3 nucleotides: TGTGCCAGCAGTTACGGCGAGGTTAGCACAGATACGCAGTATTTT.